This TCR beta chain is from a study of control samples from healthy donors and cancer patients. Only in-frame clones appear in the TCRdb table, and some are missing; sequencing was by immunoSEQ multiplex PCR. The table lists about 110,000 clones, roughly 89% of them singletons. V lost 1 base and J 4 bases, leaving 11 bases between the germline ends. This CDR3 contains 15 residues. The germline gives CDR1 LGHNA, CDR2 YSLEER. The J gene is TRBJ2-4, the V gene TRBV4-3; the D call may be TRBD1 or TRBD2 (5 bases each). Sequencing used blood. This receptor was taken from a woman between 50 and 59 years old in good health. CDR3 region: CASSQAGTGKNIQYF. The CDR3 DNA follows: TGCGCCAGCAGCCAAGCCGGGACGGGGAAAAACATTCAGTACTTC.